This T cell receptor beta chain was documented in a study of neurological immune-mediated disorders. The group of healthy controls was made up of people who were blood bank volunteers in Maryland, USA. 2 million PBMCs stored at -80 C were the source of the unsorted libraries. This clonotype has ten or more counts. As for the cDNA, it was generated by 5'RACE with 10-nucleotide random UMIs. MiXCR was run by TCRdb on the 5' RACE reads, yielding one entry per CDR3 protein. The sample yields tens of thousands of distinct CDR3 sequences, more than 14% seen once. This TCR derives from a man in his 70s in good health. Specimen: PBMCs.

The CDR3 sequence: CASSLRRGGAMFF. Written as DNA, the CDR3 is TGTGCCAGCAGCTTAAGACGGGGGGGAGCAATGTTCTTC. V usage is TRBV7-2 and J usage is TRBJ2-1, with 8 bases lining up with TRBD2. This CDR3 comprises 13 residues. Germline loops: CDR1 SGHTA, CDR2 FQGNSA. The V segment lost 2 bases and the J segment 15 bases; nucleotides outside the gene matches: 9.